Sequencing of this TCR beta chain was carried out in a study of T cell responses to AZD1222 COVID-19 vaccine. Notes on the study in general: Following two doses of AZD1222, Spike-specific TCR breadth and depth rose. Every sample of the repertoires postdated the peak T cell response. In a largely white British group with more females than males, clonal diversity was possibly underestimated.

Notes on this clone: Its specificity is not known.

Trimming took off 4 bases at V and 4 bases at J, with 7 bases between the two ends. This CDR3 spans 12 amino acids. Germline V gives CDR1 MDHEN, CDR2 SYDVKM. Measured with immunoSEQ multiplex PCR; TCRdb has only the in-frame clones, and not every one. The sample shows about 96,000 clones, roughly 88% of them seen only once. Sample: peripheral blood, taken on day 0 of AZD1222 vaccination. The TCR was taken from an adult in good health. This rearrangement joins TRBV28 to TRBJ1-2; D is undetermined. The CDR3 sequence is CASSWMGYGYTF. The CDR3 DNA follows: TGTGCCAGCAGTTGGATGGGCTATGGCTACACCTTC.